Each of the 25 T cell receptor beta chains below was sequenced from the same sample in a study of blood T cell repertoires in COVID-19. Libraries were prepared by immunoSEQ multiplex PCR; TCRdb keeps only in-frame clonotypes and omits some of them. The sample holds roughly 200,000 clones, about 82% seen once. What was sequenced was PBMCs or T cells enriched from blood (not recorded which). These receptors came from a woman in her thirties who had recovered from COVID-19.

V is TRBV18 and J is TRBJ2-3, with 8 positions matching TRBD2. Germline lookup yields CDR1 KGHSH and CDR2 LQKENI. The CDR3 spans 14 residues. Unmatched junction bases numbered 3, after V lost 3 bases and J lost 4 bases. The DNA of the CDR3 is TGTGCCAGCTCACCCCCGGGAGGGGCAGATACGCAGTATTTT. Amino acid sequence: CASSPPGGADTQYF.

This clone was counted once. The gene calls are TRBV7-6 and TRBJ1-4, with 8 positions matching TRBD1. The CDR3 has 14 amino acids. Germline V gene data show CDR1 as SGHVS and CDR2 as FNYEAQ. The ends lost 5 bases at V and 3 bases at J; junction bases unmatched: 2. DNA for the CDR3: TGTGCCAGCAGCGTACAGGGGGCTAATGAAAAACTGTTTTTT. Translation: CASSVQGANEKLFF.

The genes are TRBV16 and TRBJ2-3; 13 bases are a match to TRBD2. Trimming at V came to 5 bases and at J to 1 base, leaving 12 bases not matched to a gene. Germline CDR1 KGHSY, CDR2 FQNENV. There are 19 residues in the CDR3. The CDR3 DNA follows: TGTGCCAGCAGCGGAACTGATACTAGCGGGAGGGGTCGCACAGATACGCAGTATTTT. It codes for CASSGTDTSGRGRTDTQYF.

The V call is TRBV30, the J call TRBJ1-5, with a weak D call TRBD1 (6 bases). Trimming shortened V by 1 base and J by 4 bases, and 11 bases separated the two germline ends. The V gene's germline CDR1 is GTSNPN and CDR2 SVGIG (reference sequence). The length of the CDR3 is 14 residues. The CDR3 DNA reads as TGTGCCTGGAGTGCGGGCAGGGGTAATCAGCCCCAGCATTTT. Its protein is CAWSAGRGNQPQHF. Based on the CDR3 plus reference TRBV30 and TRBJ1-5, the full variable domain is SQTIHQWPATLVQPVGSPLSLECTVEGTSNPNLYWYRQAAGRGLQLLFYSVGIGQISSEVPQNLSASRPQDRQFILSSKKLLLSDSGFYLCAWSAGRGNQPQHFGDGTRLSIL.

This chain connects TRBV6-1 to TRBJ1-2; TRBD1 matches at 8 bases. The CDR3 covers 16 residues. The J segment lost 8 bases and the V segment lost 3 bases, leaving 14 bases of the junction unmatched. CDR1 is MNHNS and CDR2 is SASEGT in the germline V gene. The CDR3 here is CASSDTTTGAQGGYTF. In nucleotides, the CDR3 is TGTGCCAGCAGTGACACAACGACAGGGGCTCAGGGGGGCTACACCTTC.

The chain joins TRBV19 to TRBJ1-5, with a weak D call TRBD1 (5 bases). Trimming removed 7 bases from V and 3 bases from J, with 19 bases in between. In germline, CDR1 is LNHDA, CDR2 SQIVND (reference sequence). The CDR3 spans 16 residues. CDR3 loop: CASTSRGTYSNQPQHF. CDR3 DNA sequence: TGTGCCAGTACCTCGCGCGGGACCTACTCCAATCAGCCCCAGCATTTT.

This chain joins TRBV28 and TRBJ1-1, with 8 bases lining up with TRBD1. Trimming took 5 bases from V and 3 from J; bases not matched to a gene: 8. This CDR3 contains 15 residues. The germline CDR1 and CDR2 sequences are MDHEN and SYDVKM. CDR3 in amino acids: CASSRLRGRDTEAFF. CDR3 bases: TGTGCCAGCAGTCGACTCAGGGGGCGGGACACTGAAGCTTTCTTT.

The chain links TRBV7-2 to TRBJ1-2, with 8 bases fitting TRBD1. The CDR3 totals 13 residues. V dropped 1 base and J dropped 13; count of bases not matched to a gene: 8. CDR1 and CDR2 from the germline V gene are SGHTA and FQGNSA. The CDR3 sequence is CASSLVGQGRSTF. The CDR3 DNA sequence: TGTGCCAGCAGCTTAGTTGGACAGGGTCGCTCCACCTTC. The complete variable domain, with remaining parts taken from reference TRBV7-2 and TRBJ1-2, reads GAGVSQSPSNKVTEKGKDVELRCDPISGHTALYWYRQSLGQGLEFLIYFQGNSAPDKSGLPSDRFSAERTGGSVSTLTIQRTQQEDSAVYLCASSLVGQGRSTFGSGTRLTVV.

This sequence joins TRBV6-5 and TRBJ1-1; a weak D match, TRBD1 (6 bases). Deletions cut 1 base from V and 1 base from J, with 13 bases between. In germline, CDR1 is MNHEY, CDR2 SVGAGI. This CDR3 comprises 16 residues. The CDR3 DNA sequence: TGTGCCAGCAGTTACTACTCCGGGACACGGAACACTGAAGCTTTCTTT. Its translation: CASSYYSGTRNTEAFF.

In this sample, this clone turned up a few times. The chain couples TRBV4-1 to TRBJ1-3; D uncertain. This CDR3 is built from 14 residues. V was pared by 2 bases and J by 0 bases, with 5 bases between. CDR1 MGHRA and CDR2 YSYEKL come from the germline V gene. DNA of the CDR3: TGCGCCAGCAGCCAACAGAACTCTGGAAACACCATATATTTT. This encodes CASSQQNSGNTIYF.

The chain has TRBV7-9 and TRBJ1-2; 11 bases agree with TRBD1. The CDR3 runs to 15 residues. V shed 8 bases and J 1 base; nucleotides not matched to a gene: 6. Germline V lookup: CDR1 SEHNR, CDR2 FQNEAQ (reference sequence). The CDR3 DNA reads TGTGCCAGCGCGGAGGGACAGGGGGATAACTATGGCTACACCTTC. Its translation: CASAEGQGDNYGYTF.

In this sample, this clone turned up a few times. The V and J genes are TRBV23-1 and TRBJ2-3; the match to TRBD2 covers 7 bases. TRBV23-1 is sorted into the ORF group, with uncertain function. The CDR3 is 13 amino acids. V was pared by 7 bases and J by 5 bases, with 6 bases of the junction left unmatched. In DNA form, the CDR3 reads TGCGCCAGCACCCTGTCGGGGGGAGATACGCAGTATTTT. It yields the protein CASTLSGGDTQYF.

The chain combines TRBV5-1 with TRBJ2-7; 12 bases map to TRBD2. This CDR3 is built from 17 residues. CDR1 SGHRS and CDR2 YFSETQ come from the germline V gene. J was trimmed by 6 bases and V by 1 base; bases with no gene match: 11. CDR3 in amino acids: CASSLRGLAGGPLEQYF. The DNA of the CDR3 is TGCGCCAGCAGCTTGAGGGGTCTAGCGGGAGGGCCCCTCGAGCAGTACTTC.

The chain combines TRBV7-9 with TRBJ2-7, with 10 positions matching TRBD1. CDR3 size: 16 residues. Germline V lookup: CDR1 SEHNR, CDR2 FQNEAQ (reference sequence). With 5 bases clipped from V and 4 bases from J, the junction kept 11 bases outside the gene matches. The CDR3 is CASSISPGQGRYEQYF. For the CDR3, the DNA is TGTGCCAGCAGCATAAGTCCGGGACAGGGGAGATACGAGCAGTACTTC.

The V and J genes are TRBV19 and TRBJ1-5; a possible D gene is TRBD1 (6 bases). Germline CDR1 LNHDA, CDR2 SQIVND (reference sequence). Trimming stripped 3 bases from V and 3 bases from J, with 9 bases between. This CDR3 has 14 residues. The CDR3, as DNA: TGTGCCAGTAGTATTGGACAGAACAATCAGCCCCAGCATTTT. Translated, it gives CASSIGQNNQPQHF.

The chain has TRBV3-1 (or the pseudogene TRBV3-2) and TRBJ1-1; TRBD1 might be the D (5 bases). V was pared by 4 bases and J by 4 bases, with 16 bases between. CDR3 length: 15 residues. Germline assignment: CDR1 LGHDT and CDR2 YNNKEL (reference sequence). The CDR3: CASSLSLGGGTEAFF. CDR3 coding DNA: TGTGCCAGCAGCCTTTCTCTCGGGGGAGGCACTGAAGCTTTCTTT.

V gene TRBV7-2 combines with J gene TRBJ2-7; TRBD1 is a possible D gene (7 bases). The V end was cut by 6 bases, the J end by 4 bases, with 19 bases between. This CDR3 spans 15 amino acids. Germline V lookup: CDR1 SGHTA, CDR2 FQGNSA. This CDR3 is CASRISGRGDYEQYF. CDR3 in DNA: TGTGCCAGCAGGATAAGCGGCAGGGGGGATTACGAGCAGTACTTC.

This clone appeared once. The rearrangement links TRBV30 to TRBJ2-7; D gene unclear. Germline V gene sequence: CDR1 GTSNPN, CDR2 SVGIG (reference sequence). The V end was cut by 0 bases, the J end by 0 bases, with 12 bases between. There are 15 residues in the CDR3. The CDR3 DNA is TGTGCCTGGAGTGTTTCGCCCCTAGGCTCCTACGAGCAGTACTTC. Its translation is CAWSVSPLGSYEQYF. The variable domain in full, completed from reference TRBV30 and TRBJ2-7, reads SQTIHQWPATLVQPVGSPLSLECTVEGTSNPNLYWYRQAAGRGLQLLFYSVGIGQISSEVPQNLSASRPQDRQFILSSKKLLLSDSGFYLCAWSVSPLGSYEQYFGPGTRLTVT.

The chain employs TRBV4-1 and TRBJ2-1, with 9 bases lining up with TRBD2. The CDR3 runs 18 residues. The germline gives CDR1 MGHRA, CDR2 YSYEKL. V was clipped by 1 base and J by 6 bases; unmatched bases: 13. CDR3 sequence: CASSQGAASGKAGNEQFF. In nucleotides, the CDR3 is TGCGCCAGCAGCCAAGGTGCAGCTAGCGGGAAAGCGGGCAATGAGCAGTTCTTC.

The chain has TRBV5-1 and TRBJ2-3; TRBD2 matches at 13 bases. Germline V gene lookup returns CDR1 SGHRS and CDR2 YFSETQ. The V and J ends lost 3 bases and 2 bases, in that order; junction bases with no gene match: 6. The CDR3 loop spans 17 amino acids. CDR3 residues: CASSSGTSGTTTDTQYF. CDR3 sequence (DNA): TGCGCCAGCAGCTCCGGGACTAGCGGGACCACCACAGATACGCAGTATTTT.

The J gene is TRBJ1-2, the V gene TRBV25-1; no clear D. CDR1 MGHDK and CDR2 SYGVNS come from the germline V gene. V lost 1 base to trimming and J lost 8 bases, with 5 bases between them. This CDR3 has 11 residues. The CDR3 is CASSESFGYTF. In DNA, the CDR3 is TGTGCCAGCAGTGAATCATTCGGCTACACCTTC.

The chain couples TRBV2 to TRBJ2-7; 7 bases line up with TRBD1. Germline V gene data show CDR1 as SNHLY and CDR2 as FYNNEI. The V and J ends lost 6 bases and 1 base, in that order; junction bases with no gene match: 6. The CDR3 is made up of 14 amino acids. CDR3 nucleotides: TGTGCCAGCAGAATCCAGGGACAGTCCTACGAGCAGTACTTC. It codes for CASRIQGQSYEQYF.

The chain uses TRBV4-2 and TRBJ2-7; 10 nucleotides agree with TRBD2. CDR1 is LGHNA, CDR2 YNFKEQ, per germline. Germline trimming cut 3 bases from V and 0 bases from J; bases unmatched to any gene: 5. This CDR3 spans 16 amino acids. The DNA of the CDR3 is TGTGCCAGCAGCCACCTAGCGGGAGACCCCTCCTACGAGCAGTACTTC. Translated, it gives CASSHLAGDPSYEQYF.

The rearrangement links TRBV2 to TRBJ2-7, with D tentatively TRBD2 (6 bases). V was trimmed by 5 bases and J by 2 bases, leaving 16 bases between them. The CDR3 is made up of 15 amino acids. The germline gives CDR1 SNHLY, CDR2 FYNNEI. The CDR3 loop reads CASSRLQAGAYEQYF. In DNA, the CDR3 is TGTGCCAGCAGTCGACTACAAGCGGGCGCCTACGAGCAGTACTTC.

This clone was seen a single time. This sequence joins TRBV28 and TRBJ2-7; D possibly corresponds to TRBD1 (5 bases). Germline V gene data show CDR1 as MDHEN and CDR2 as SYDVKM. CDR3 length equals 15 residues. The V end was cut by 7 bases, the J end by 5 bases, with 21 bases between. Here the CDR3 DNA reads TGTGCCAGCACCACCGCAGGGTTCTCCCTAAACGAGCAGTACTTC. It specifies CASTTAGFSLNEQYF.